This T cell receptor beta chain was obtained from a study of blood T cell repertoires in COVID-19. Study-level background: Samples taken during acute and convalescent COVID-19 were collected in the United States, Italy and Spain.

Assay: immunoSEQ multiplex PCR; the TCRdb copy retains only in-frame clones and omits some. Among 85,000 to 110,000 clones listed, 84% were seen once. Between the trimmed V and J ends, which lost 3 bases and 3 bases, there was a span of 15 bases. The CDR3 totals 15 residues. Looked up from germline, CDR1 is MNHEY and CDR2 is SVGEGT. This rearrangement joins TRBV6-2 or TRBV6-3 to TRBJ2-7; the D gene is possibly TRBD2 (6 bases). This TCR was recovered from a human donor in a cohort sampled during active COVID-19. The sequenced material came from peripheral blood. The chain's CDR3 is CASSYTGRGNYEQYF. The CDR3 region has the DNA TGTGCCAGCAGTTATACGGGACGGGGGAACTACGAGCAGTACTTC.